Listed below are T cell receptor beta chains from one sample, sequenced in a study of blood T cell repertoires in COVID-19. Profiled with immunoSEQ multiplex PCR; TCRdb holds only in-frame clones, not every one. The sample consists of some 220,000 clones, about nine tenths of them appearing once. The sequencing input was PBMCs or T cells enriched from blood (not recorded which). The receptors were sampled from a woman aged 45 to 65 in a cohort exposed to, infected with or recovered from COVID-19 (not recorded which). Each CDR3 is given with its conserved first and last residue. The D gene is left open where the match is weak. Only some rows state a clone size, as once, few, many or a class for expanded clones.

CDR3	DNA	D	V	J	size
CASSGLGSDRYTDTQYF	TGTGCCAGCAGCGGCCTCGGTTCGGACAGATACACAGATACGCAGTATTTT	-	TRBV5-6	TRBJ2-3	-
CAWSRGRGRTTEAFF	TGTGCCTGGAGTCGGGGCAGGGGAAGAACCACTGAAGCTTTCTTT	-	TRBV30	TRBJ1-1	-
CASSQGAPSFASSYNEQFF	TGTGCCAGCAGCCAAGGAGCACCTTCTTTCGCTAGCTCCTACAATGAGCAGTTCTTC	-	TRBV3-1/TRBV3-2	TRBJ2-1	-
CATNSGPPNNEQFF	TGTGCCACCAACTCAGGGCCTCCAAACAATGAGCAGTTCTTC	-	TRBV24-1	TRBJ2-1	-
CASRESGEAFF	TGTGCCAGCAGGGAGTCGGGTGAAGCTTTCTTT	-	TRBV6-5	TRBJ1-1	once
CASSNDRGNTIYF	TGTGCCAGCAGTAACGACAGGGGAAACACCATATATTTT	-	TRBV6-5	TRBJ1-3	-
CAISEDRGMNTGEQYF	TGTGCCATCAGTGAGGACAGGGGTATGAATACGGGCGAGCAGTACTTC	TRBD1	TRBV10-3	TRBJ2-7	-
CASGFGNLTGYYLSSKLNQPQHF	TGTGCTAGTGGTTTTGGTAACCTGACAGGGTACTATCTCTCCTCCAAACTCAATCAGCCCCAGCATTTT	TRBD1	TRBV12-5	TRBJ1-5	-
CASSLFTGGLTEAFF	TGTGCCAGCAGTTTATTTACAGGGGGTCTCACTGAAGCTTTCTTT	TRBD1	TRBV27	TRBJ1-1	once
CASSLTGGHNEQFF	TGCGCCAGCAGCCTGACAGGGGGCCACAATGAGCAGTTCTTC	TRBD1	TRBV5-1	TRBJ2-1	-
CAWSPVRGRDNEQFF	TGTGCCTGGAGCCCTGTCCGGGGAAGGGACAATGAGCAGTTCTTC	-	TRBV30	TRBJ2-1	-
CASTAWPRGQGTYEQYF	TGCGCCAGCACCGCATGGCCGCGCGGACAGGGAACCTACGAGCAGTACTTC	TRBD1	TRBV4-1	TRBJ2-7	-
CASSAKGAGTSGSYEQYF	TGTGCCAGTAGTGCCAAAGGGGCCGGGACTAGCGGCTCCTACGAGCAGTACTTC	TRBD2	TRBV19	TRBJ2-7	-
CASSESPGNTIYF	TGTGCCAGCAGTGAATCCCCAGGAAACACCATATATTTT	-	TRBV6-1	TRBJ1-3	few
CASSRGQGSQPQHF	TGTGCCAGCAGCCGAGGACAGGGGAGTCAGCCCCAGCATTTT	TRBD1	TRBV3-1/TRBV3-2	TRBJ1-5	-
CASSFEGAGGYTF	TGTGCCAGCAGCTTCGAGGGCGCTGGTGGCTACACCTTC	-	TRBV11-1	TRBJ1-2	-
CASSLGQASTEAFF	TGTGCCAGCAGCTTGGGACAGGCAAGCACTGAAGCTTTCTTT	TRBD1	TRBV7-9	TRBJ1-1	-
CASSSGLNTEAFF	TGTGCCAGCAGCTCCGGGTTGAACACTGAAGCTTTCTTT	-	TRBV7-3	TRBJ1-1	-
CASSLRTGSTQYF	TGTGCCAGCAGTCTCCGGACTGGGTCCACGCAGTATTTT	-	TRBV27	TRBJ2-3	-
CASSLGQRETQYF	TGTGCCAGCAGCTTAGGGCAGAGGGAGACCCAGTACTTC	-	TRBV7-2	TRBJ2-5	-
CASSLSRANEKLFF	TGTGCCAGCAGCTTGTCTCGCGCTAATGAAAAACTGTTTTTT	-	TRBV5-4	TRBJ1-4	-
CASSFAQNTEAFF	TGTGCCAGCAGCTTCGCACAGAACACTGAAGCTTTCTTT	-	TRBV7-9	TRBJ1-1	-
CASSPETGFGGAFF	TGTGCCAGCAGCCCAGAGACAGGGTTCGGGGGAGCTTTCTTT	TRBD1	TRBV9	TRBJ1-1	few
CASSLTRRDNEQFF	TGTGCCAGCAGCTTAACACGGAGGGATAATGAGCAGTTCTTC	-	TRBV7-3	TRBJ2-1	-
CASRGQGISTEAFF	TGTGCCAGCAGGGGCCAGGGAATTTCCACTGAAGCTTTCTTT	-	TRBV28	TRBJ1-1	-
CASSQKQGVDTEAFF	TGTGCCAGCAGCCAAAAACAGGGCGTTGACACTGAAGCTTTCTTT	-	TRBV4-2	TRBJ1-1	-
CASSASDRIYQPQHF	TGTGCCAGCAGCGCATCGGACAGGATTTATCAGCCCCAGCATTTT	TRBD1	TRBV5-6	TRBJ1-5	-
CASSQPGGGSNEKLFF	TGTGCCAGCAGCCAACCCGGCGGGGGCTCAAATGAAAAACTGTTTTTT	-	TRBV3-1/TRBV3-2	TRBJ1-4	-
CASSLGDRENEKLFF	TGCGCCAGCAGCTTGGGGGACAGGGAAAATGAAAAACTGTTTTTT	TRBD1	TRBV5-1	TRBJ1-4	-
CASSYSGPYGYTF	TGTGCCAGCAGTTACTCGGGGCCATATGGCTACACCTTC	-	TRBV6-5	TRBJ1-2	once
CASSRDRDYGYTF	TGTGCCAGCAGCCGGGACAGAGATTATGGCTACACCTTC	TRBD1	TRBV4-2	TRBJ1-2	few
CAWSHQTATSTNEKLFF	TGTGCCTGGAGTCACCAGACAGCAACCTCAACTAATGAAAAACTGTTTTTT	-	TRBV30	TRBJ1-4	-
CASSQAGSGCESMRETQYF	TGTGCCAGCAGTCAAGCAGGTTCAGGCTGCGAAAGTATGCGAGAGACCCAGTACTTC	-	TRBV3-1/TRBV3-2	TRBJ2-5	-
CASSQDLYTEAFF	TGCGCCAGCAGCCAAGATCTATACACTGAAGCTTTCTTT	-	TRBV4-3	TRBJ1-1	-
CASSVDASGGADTQYF	TGTGCCAGCAGCGTAGATGCTAGCGGGGGGGCAGATACGCAGTATTTT	TRBD2	TRBV9	TRBJ2-3	many
CASSPIGGQGYEQYF	TGTGCCAGCAGCCCCATTGGGGGACAGGGCTACGAGCAGTACTTC	TRBD1	TRBV7-9	TRBJ2-7	once
CASSIGARVDYGYTF	TGTGCCAGTAGTATAGGGGCCAGGGTAGACTATGGCTACACCTTC	-	TRBV19	TRBJ1-2	-
CAISEGQTNTEAFF	TGTGCCATCAGTGAGGGACAGACGAACACTGAAGCTTTCTTT	-	TRBV10-3	TRBJ1-1	-
CASSLVGSWTGDVPDTQYF	TGCGCCAGCAGCTTGGTCGGATCCTGGACAGGGGATGTCCCAGATACGCAGTATTTT	TRBD1	TRBV5-1	TRBJ2-3	-
CASSLFGEDTQYF	TGTGCCAGCAGCTTATTTGGAGAGGATACGCAGTATTTT	-	TRBV11-2	TRBJ2-3	-
CASSQIGYQETQYF	TGTGCCAGCAGCCAAATCGGGTACCAAGAGACCCAGTACTTC	-	TRBV7-2	TRBJ2-5	-
CASSLGNIGLTGGSPLHF	TGTGCCAGCAGCTTGGGGAATATCGGCCTCACCGGGGGATCACCCCTCCACTTT	-	TRBV5-6	TRBJ1-6	-
CATIPGTGTAFF	TGTGCCACCATTCCCGGGACAGGGACAGCTTTCTTT	TRBD1	TRBV6-4	TRBJ1-1	-
CASSRYAGGLYFEQYF	TGTGCCAGCAGCCGTTATGCAGGGGGCCTATACTTCGAGCAGTACTTC	TRBD1	TRBV28	TRBJ2-7	-
CASSQDGGGSSFSPLHF	TGCGCCAGCAGCCAAGATGGGGGAGGGTCCTCTTTTTCACCCCTCCACTTT	-	TRBV4-1	TRBJ1-6	few
CASSLRAGGGTDTQYF	TGTGCCAGCAGCTTAAGGGCGGGTGGGGGCACAGATACGCAGTATTTT	-	TRBV7-3	TRBJ2-3	-
CATSDLYTGELFF	TGTGCCACCAGTGATTTGTATACCGGGGAGCTGTTTTTT	-	TRBV24-1	TRBJ2-2	once
CSAGDRGNEQFF	TGCAGCGCTGGGGACAGGGGGAATGAGCAGTTCTTC	TRBD1	TRBV29-1	TRBJ2-1	-